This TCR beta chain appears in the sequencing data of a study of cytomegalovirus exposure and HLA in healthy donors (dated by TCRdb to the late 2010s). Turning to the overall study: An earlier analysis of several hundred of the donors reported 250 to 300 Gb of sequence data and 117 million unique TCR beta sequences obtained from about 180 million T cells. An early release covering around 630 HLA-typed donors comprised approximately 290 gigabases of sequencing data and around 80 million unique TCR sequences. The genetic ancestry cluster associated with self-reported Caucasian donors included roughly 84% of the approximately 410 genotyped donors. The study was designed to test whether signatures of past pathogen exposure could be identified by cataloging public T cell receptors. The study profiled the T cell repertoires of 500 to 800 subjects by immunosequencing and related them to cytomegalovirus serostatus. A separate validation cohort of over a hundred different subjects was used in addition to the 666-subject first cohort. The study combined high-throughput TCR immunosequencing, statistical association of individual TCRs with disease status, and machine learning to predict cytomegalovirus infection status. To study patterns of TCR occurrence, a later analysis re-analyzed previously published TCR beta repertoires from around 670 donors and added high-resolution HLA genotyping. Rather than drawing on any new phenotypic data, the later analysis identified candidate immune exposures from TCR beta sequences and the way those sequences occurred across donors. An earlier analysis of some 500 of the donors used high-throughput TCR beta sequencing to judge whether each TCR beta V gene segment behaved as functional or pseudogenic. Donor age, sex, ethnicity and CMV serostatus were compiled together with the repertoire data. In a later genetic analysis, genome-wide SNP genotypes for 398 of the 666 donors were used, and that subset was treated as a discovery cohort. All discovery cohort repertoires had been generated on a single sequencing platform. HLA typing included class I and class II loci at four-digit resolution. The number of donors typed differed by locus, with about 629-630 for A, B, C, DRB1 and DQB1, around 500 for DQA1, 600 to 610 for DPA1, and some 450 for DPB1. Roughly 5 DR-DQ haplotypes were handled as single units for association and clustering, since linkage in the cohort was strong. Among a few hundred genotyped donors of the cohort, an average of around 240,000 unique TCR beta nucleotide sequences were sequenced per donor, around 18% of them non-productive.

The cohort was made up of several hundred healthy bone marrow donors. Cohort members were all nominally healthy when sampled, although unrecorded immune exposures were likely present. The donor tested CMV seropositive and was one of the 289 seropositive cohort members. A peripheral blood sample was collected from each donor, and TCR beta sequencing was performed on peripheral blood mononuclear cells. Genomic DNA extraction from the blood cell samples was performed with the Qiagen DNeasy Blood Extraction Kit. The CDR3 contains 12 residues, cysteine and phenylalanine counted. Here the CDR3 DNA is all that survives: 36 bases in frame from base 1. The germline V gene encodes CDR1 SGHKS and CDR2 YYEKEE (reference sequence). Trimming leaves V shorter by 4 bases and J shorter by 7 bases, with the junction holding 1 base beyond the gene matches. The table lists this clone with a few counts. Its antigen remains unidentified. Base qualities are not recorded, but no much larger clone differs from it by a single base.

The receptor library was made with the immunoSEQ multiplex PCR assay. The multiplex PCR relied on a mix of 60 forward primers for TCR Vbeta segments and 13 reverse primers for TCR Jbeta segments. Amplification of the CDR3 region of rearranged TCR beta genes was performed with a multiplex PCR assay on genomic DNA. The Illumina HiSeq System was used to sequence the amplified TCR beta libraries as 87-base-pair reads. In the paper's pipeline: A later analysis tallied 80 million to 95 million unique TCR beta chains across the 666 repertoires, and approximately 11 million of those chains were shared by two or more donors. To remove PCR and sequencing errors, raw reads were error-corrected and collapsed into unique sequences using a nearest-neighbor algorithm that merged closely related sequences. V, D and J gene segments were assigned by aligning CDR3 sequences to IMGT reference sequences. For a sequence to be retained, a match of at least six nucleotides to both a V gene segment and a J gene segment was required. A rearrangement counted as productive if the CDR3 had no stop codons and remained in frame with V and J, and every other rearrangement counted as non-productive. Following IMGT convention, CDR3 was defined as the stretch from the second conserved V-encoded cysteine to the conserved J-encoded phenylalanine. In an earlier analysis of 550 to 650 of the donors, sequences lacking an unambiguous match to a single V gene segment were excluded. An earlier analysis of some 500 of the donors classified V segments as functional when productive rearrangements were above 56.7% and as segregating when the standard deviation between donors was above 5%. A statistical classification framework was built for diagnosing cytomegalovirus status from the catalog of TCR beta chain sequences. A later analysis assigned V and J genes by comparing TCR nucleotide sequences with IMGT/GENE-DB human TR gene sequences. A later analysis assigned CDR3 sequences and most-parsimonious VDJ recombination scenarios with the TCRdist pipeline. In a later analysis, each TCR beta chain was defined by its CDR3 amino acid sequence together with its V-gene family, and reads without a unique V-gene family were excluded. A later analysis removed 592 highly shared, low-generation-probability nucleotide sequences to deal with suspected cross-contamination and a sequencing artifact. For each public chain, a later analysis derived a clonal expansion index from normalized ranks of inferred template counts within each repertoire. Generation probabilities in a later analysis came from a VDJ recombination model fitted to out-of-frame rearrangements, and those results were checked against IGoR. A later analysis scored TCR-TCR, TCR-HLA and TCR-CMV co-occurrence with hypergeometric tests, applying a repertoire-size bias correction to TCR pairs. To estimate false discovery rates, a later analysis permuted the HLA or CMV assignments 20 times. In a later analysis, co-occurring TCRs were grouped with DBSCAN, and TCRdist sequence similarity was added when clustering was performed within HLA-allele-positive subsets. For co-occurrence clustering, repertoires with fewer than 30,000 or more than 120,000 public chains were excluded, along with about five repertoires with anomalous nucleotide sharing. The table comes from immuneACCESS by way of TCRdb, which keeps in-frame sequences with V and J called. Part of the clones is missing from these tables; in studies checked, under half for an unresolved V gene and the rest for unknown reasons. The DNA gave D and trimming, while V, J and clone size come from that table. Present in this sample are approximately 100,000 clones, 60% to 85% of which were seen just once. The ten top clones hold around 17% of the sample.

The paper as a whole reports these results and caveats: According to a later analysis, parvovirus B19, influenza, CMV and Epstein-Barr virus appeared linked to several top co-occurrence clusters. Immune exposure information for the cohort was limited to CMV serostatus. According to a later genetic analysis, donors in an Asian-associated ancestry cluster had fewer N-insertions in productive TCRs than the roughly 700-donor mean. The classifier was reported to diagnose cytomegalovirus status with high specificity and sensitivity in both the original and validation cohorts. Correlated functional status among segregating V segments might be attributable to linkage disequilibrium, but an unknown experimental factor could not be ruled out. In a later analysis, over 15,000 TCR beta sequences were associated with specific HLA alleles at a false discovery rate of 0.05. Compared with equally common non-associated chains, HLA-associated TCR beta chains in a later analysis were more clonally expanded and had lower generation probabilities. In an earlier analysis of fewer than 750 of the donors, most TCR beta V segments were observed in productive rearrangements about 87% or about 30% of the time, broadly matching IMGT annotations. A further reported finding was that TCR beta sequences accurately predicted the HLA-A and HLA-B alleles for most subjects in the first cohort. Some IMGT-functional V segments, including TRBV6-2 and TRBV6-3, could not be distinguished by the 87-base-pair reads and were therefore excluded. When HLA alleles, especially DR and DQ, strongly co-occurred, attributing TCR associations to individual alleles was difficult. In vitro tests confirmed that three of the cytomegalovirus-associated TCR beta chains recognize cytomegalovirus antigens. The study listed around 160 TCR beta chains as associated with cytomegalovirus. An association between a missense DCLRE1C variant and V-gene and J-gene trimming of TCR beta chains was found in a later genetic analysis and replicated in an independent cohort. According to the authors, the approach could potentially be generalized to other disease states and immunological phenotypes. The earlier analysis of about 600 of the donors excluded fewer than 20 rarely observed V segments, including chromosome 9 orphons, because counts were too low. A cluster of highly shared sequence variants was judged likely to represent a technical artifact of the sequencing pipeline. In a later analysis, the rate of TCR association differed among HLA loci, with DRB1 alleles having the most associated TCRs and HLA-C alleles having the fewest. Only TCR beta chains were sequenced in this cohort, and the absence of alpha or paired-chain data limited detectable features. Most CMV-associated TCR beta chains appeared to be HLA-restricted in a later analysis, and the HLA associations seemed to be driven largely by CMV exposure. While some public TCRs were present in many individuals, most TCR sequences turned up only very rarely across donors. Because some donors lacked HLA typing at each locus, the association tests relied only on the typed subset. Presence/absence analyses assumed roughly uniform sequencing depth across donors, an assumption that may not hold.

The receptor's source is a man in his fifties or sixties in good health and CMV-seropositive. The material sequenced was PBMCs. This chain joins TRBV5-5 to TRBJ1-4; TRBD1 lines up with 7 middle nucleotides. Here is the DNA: TGTGCCAGCAGCGACAGGGCTGAAAAACTGTTTTTT. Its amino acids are CASSDRAEKLFF.